These T cell receptor beta chains were read from a single sample in a study of T cells in Graves' hyperthyroidism and ophthalmopathy. TCRdb called the multiplex PCR reads again in MiXCR, with one record for every CDR3 protein. The sample lists 250,000 to 400,000 distinct CDR3 sequences; about an eighth were seen once. Sequenced material: blood. Receptor source: a woman aged 40 to 50 with Graves' ophthalmopathy. Each CDR3 is given with its conserved first and last residue. The order of the fields is D gene, V gene, clone size, J gene, CDR3 DNA, CDR3 protein. The D gene is left open where the match is weak. Size is stated for part of the rows, as once, few or many counts, or as a class when the clone is expanded.

.	TRBV6-5	many	TRBJ2-7	TGTGCCAGCAGTTCCCGGAGCGACGAGCAGTACTTC	CASSSRSDEQYF
.	TRBV7-9	few	TRBJ1-2	TGTGCCAGCAGCTTGCCCCCAGGGATCGGCTACACCTTC	CASSLPPGIGYTF
TRBD1	TRBV20-1	many	TRBJ1-5	TGCAGTGCTAGTCTCCAGGGGGATCGGTTCCAGCCCCAGCATTTT	CSASLQGDRFQPQHF
.	TRBV15	many	TRBJ2-7	TGTGCCACCAGTAGACCGGGGCACGAGCAGTACTTC	CATSRPGHEQYF
.	TRBV2	many	TRBJ2-1	TGTGCCAGCAGTGCGGGACTTCCTCGGGGCGATGAGCAGTTCTTC	CASSAGLPRGDEQFF
.	TRBV5-1	few	TRBJ2-3	TGCGCCAGCAGCCCCACAACTTCGGACGGAACGCAGTATTTT	CASSPTTSDGTQYF
.	TRBV28	many	TRBJ2-5	TGTGCCAGCAGTTTCGTCTCCCGTAAAGAGACCCAGTACTTC	CASSFVSRKETQYF
.	TRBV20-1	many	TRBJ2-3	TGCAGTGCTCCGTACCGGGATCGGGATACGCAGTATTTT	CSAPYRDRDTQYF
TRBD2	TRBV5-4	many	TRBJ2-2	TGTGCCAGCAGCTTGTCTAGCGGTAGGACCGGGGAGCTGTTTTTT	CASSLSSGRTGELFF
TRBD1	TRBV19	many	TRBJ1-1	TGTGCCAGTAGTCTTAGCCCCAGGGGGCTAAGGGTGAACACTGAAGCTTTCTTT	CASSLSPRGLRVNTEAFF
.	TRBV24-1	few	TRBJ1-2	TGTGCCACCAGCGAAGGGTTTGGCTCTGGCTACACCTTC	CATSEGFGSGYTF
TRBD1	TRBV12-3/TRBV12-4	many	TRBJ1-5	TGTGCCAGCAGTCCGGCAGGGGGACGTCAGCCCCAGCATTTT	CASSPAGGRQPQHF
TRBD1	TRBV7-9	few	TRBJ2-2	TGTGCCAGCAGAAAGCCGGTGGGACAGGGAGAGACCGGGGAGCTGTTTTTT	CASRKPVGQGETGELFF
TRBD2	TRBV5-8	.	TRBJ2-1	TGTGCCAGCAGCCCCCCCACGGGACTAGCGGGAGTGGGTGAGCAGTTCTTC	CASSPPTGLAGVGEQFF
.	TRBV5-8	few	TRBJ2-7	TGTGCCAGCAGCTCGCTATTCGGACGGGTCGGCCACGAGCAGTACTTC	CASSSLFGRVGHEQYF
.	TRBV14	many	TRBJ2-2	TGTGCCAGCAGCCAAGGGCGTCGGACCGGGGAGCTGTTTTTT	CASSQGRRTGELFF
.	TRBV28	few	TRBJ1-1	TGTGCCATTCCGGAGGCGGGAGAAGGACACCTGGACACTGAAGCTTTCTTT	CAIPEAGEGHLDTEAFF
.	TRBV19	.	TRBJ2-3	TGTGCCAGCGCGGGGGCGCGGGTTTCTGGGGATACGCAGTATTTT	CASAGARVSGDTQYF
.	TRBV6-9	.	TRBJ2-4	TGTGCCAGCAGTTTCACAGGGTACCACATTCAGTACTTC	CASSFTGYHIQYF
.	TRBV9	.	TRBJ2-7	TGTGCCAGCAGCGTAGGTCGTTTGGAGGACTCCTACGAGCAGTACTTC	CASSVGRLEDSYEQYF
TRBD2	TRBV7-8	many	TRBJ2-3	TGTGCCAGCAGCTTATATAGCGGGGGGGGAACAGATACGCAGTATTTT	CASSLYSGGGTDTQYF
.	TRBV2	many	TRBJ1-1	TGTGCCAGCGAAGGGGGGGCGAGGGGCACTGAAGCTTTCTTT	CASEGGARGTEAFF
.	TRBV9	.	TRBJ1-1	TGTGCCAGCAGCGTAGTGGGGGCGGTGGAAGCTTTCTTT	CASSVVGAVEAFF